This is a list of T cell receptor beta chains from one sample in a study of siplizumab effects on memory and regulatory T cells. Some clones are missing from TCRdb's copy, which holds only in-frame ones; the method was immunoSEQ multiplex PCR. This sample yields 70,000 to 95,000 clones, of which approximately 96% are seen a single time; roughly 0.031% belongs to the top ten. Sequencing input: naive CD4+ T cells sorted from blood. The receptors here all came from a human donor in good health. The CDR3 runs from the conserved cysteine through the conserved F or W. D genes are given only for firm matches. Some rows mark clone size as missing; the rest say once, few, many or name a class of expanded clone.

j_call: TRBJ1-2; clone_size: -; v_call: TRBV18; d_call: TRBD1; cdr3_nt: TGTGCCAGCTCTAACCGGGACAGGGTGTTTGGCTACACCTTC; cdr3_aa: CASSNRDRVFGYTF
j_call: TRBJ1-2; clone_size: once; v_call: TRBV18; d_call: -; cdr3_nt: TGTGCCAGCTCATTCCCAGGGTTTGGCTACACCTTC; cdr3_aa: CASSFPGFGYTF
j_call: TRBJ2-7; clone_size: -; v_call: TRBV10-3; d_call: TRBD1; cdr3_nt: TGTGCCATCAGTGAAGGGACAGGGCGATACGAGCAGTACTTC; cdr3_aa: CAISEGTGRYEQYF
j_call: TRBJ1-6; clone_size: -; v_call: TRBV27; d_call: -; cdr3_nt: TGTGCCAGCAGTTTACTGGGGGGACCCCTCCACTTT; cdr3_aa: CASSLLGGPLHF
j_call: TRBJ2-6; clone_size: -; v_call: TRBV5-5; d_call: -; cdr3_nt: TGTGCCAGCAGCTTGCCCGACACCTCTGGGGCCAACGTCCTGACTTTC; cdr3_aa: CASSLPDTSGANVLTF
j_call: TRBJ2-3; clone_size: once; v_call: TRBV7-5; d_call: -; cdr3_nt: TGTGTCAGAAGCTTAGCCCGTAATCATTGGTTAGATACGCAGTATTTT; cdr3_aa: CVRSLARNHWLDTQYF
j_call: TRBJ1-2; clone_size: once; v_call: TRBV28; d_call: -; cdr3_nt: TGTGCCAGTGTACAGGGCTATGGCTACACCTTC; cdr3_aa: CASVQGYGYTF
j_call: TRBJ2-7; clone_size: -; v_call: TRBV6-1; d_call: -; cdr3_nt: TGTGCCAGCAGGTCAATGACAGGTGATCAGGGTGAGCAGTACTTC; cdr3_aa: CASRSMTGDQGEQYF
j_call: TRBJ2-5; clone_size: -; v_call: TRBV5-1; d_call: TRBD2; cdr3_nt: TGCGCCAGCGGTCCGGGGGGGCGAGAGACCCAGTACTTC; cdr3_aa: CASGPGGRETQYF
j_call: TRBJ2-7; clone_size: -; v_call: TRBV11-1; d_call: -; cdr3_nt: TGTGCCAGCTCGGTGGGCGGAACCTACGAGCAGTACTTC; cdr3_aa: CASSVGGTYEQYF
j_call: TRBJ1-2; clone_size: -; v_call: TRBV19; d_call: TRBD1; cdr3_nt: TGTGCCAGTAGGCTCGGGACAGGGGGCCATGGCTACACCTTC; cdr3_aa: CASRLGTGGHGYTF
j_call: TRBJ2-5; clone_size: -; v_call: TRBV5-1; d_call: TRBD1; cdr3_nt: TGCGCCAGCAGCTTGTATTCAGGGGGACAGGGTTTGACCCAGTACTTC; cdr3_aa: CASSLYSGGQGLTQYF
j_call: TRBJ2-7; clone_size: -; v_call: TRBV10-3; d_call: TRBD2; cdr3_nt: TGTGCCATCAGTGATACGACGGGGGGGCTCGGGGAGCAGTACTTC; cdr3_aa: CAISDTTGGLGEQYF
j_call: TRBJ2-3; clone_size: -; v_call: TRBV7-9; d_call: -; cdr3_nt: TGTGCCAGCAGCTTAGGCCCCGGTACGGATACGCAGTATTTT; cdr3_aa: CASSLGPGTDTQYF
j_call: TRBJ1-1; clone_size: once; v_call: TRBV28; d_call: -; cdr3_nt: TGTGCCAGCACCGGGCCGAACACTGAAGCTTTCTTT; cdr3_aa: CASTGPNTEAFF
j_call: TRBJ1-2; clone_size: once; v_call: TRBV28; d_call: -; cdr3_nt: TGTGCCAGTCGAGTGTCTCAAAACTATGGCTACACCTTC; cdr3_aa: CASRVSQNYGYTF
j_call: TRBJ1-6; clone_size: -; v_call: TRBV4-1; d_call: TRBD1; cdr3_nt: TGCGCCAGCAGCCAACTCCGGACAGGGGGCAATTCACCCCTCCACTTT; cdr3_aa: CASSQLRTGGNSPLHF
j_call: TRBJ2-5; clone_size: -; v_call: TRBV9; d_call: -; cdr3_nt: TGTGCCAGCTCCGCCCCAGGGGCGAGGGAGACCCAGTACTTC; cdr3_aa: CASSAPGARETQYF
j_call: TRBJ2-7; clone_size: -; v_call: TRBV28; d_call: TRBD1; cdr3_nt: TGTGCCAGCAGTTGGGGGGCCGGGACAGGGTCCTACGAGCAGTACTTC; cdr3_aa: CASSWGAGTGSYEQYF
j_call: TRBJ2-3; clone_size: -; v_call: TRBV7-6; d_call: TRBD2; cdr3_nt: TGTGCCAGCAGCCCGGGGGGGCCGTCAGATACGCAGTATTTT; cdr3_aa: CASSPGGPSDTQYF
j_call: TRBJ2-1; clone_size: -; v_call: TRBV9; d_call: TRBD1; cdr3_nt: TGTGCCGGACAGGGGGCGCAAGAAAATGAGCAGTTCTTC; cdr3_aa: CAGQGAQENEQFF
j_call: TRBJ2-6; clone_size: -; v_call: TRBV4-3; d_call: -; cdr3_nt: TGCGCCAGCAGCCAAGTAGGAGGGGCCAACGTCCTGACTTTC; cdr3_aa: CASSQVGGANVLTF
j_call: TRBJ1-1; clone_size: -; v_call: TRBV18; d_call: TRBD1; cdr3_nt: TGTGCCAGCTCACCAAGGGGACAGACTGAAGCTTTCTTT; cdr3_aa: CASSPRGQTEAFF
j_call: TRBJ1-1; clone_size: -; v_call: TRBV18; d_call: TRBD1; cdr3_nt: TGTGCCAGCTCACCATCGACAGGGTTGAACACTGAAGCTTTCTTT; cdr3_aa: CASSPSTGLNTEAFF
j_call: TRBJ2-3; clone_size: -; v_call: TRBV4-2; d_call: -; cdr3_nt: TGTGCCAGCAGCCAAGGGGACAAGATAAGCACAGATACGCAGTATTTT; cdr3_aa: CASSQGDKISTDTQYF
j_call: TRBJ2-3; clone_size: -; v_call: TRBV7-2; d_call: TRBD2; cdr3_nt: TGTGCCAGCAGCTCCACTAGCGGGGTACCAAGCACAGATACGCAGTATTTT; cdr3_aa: CASSSTSGVPSTDTQYF
j_call: TRBJ1-2; clone_size: -; v_call: TRBV29-1; d_call: -; cdr3_nt: TGCAGCGTCTCCGGCAGACTCTCTAACTATGGCTACACCTTC; cdr3_aa: CSVSGRLSNYGYTF
j_call: TRBJ2-7; clone_size: -; v_call: TRBV2; d_call: -; cdr3_nt: TGTGCCAGCAGTGACCCTCCCGGGGAGCAGTACTTC; cdr3_aa: CASSDPPGEQYF
j_call: TRBJ1-1; clone_size: -; v_call: TRBV5-1; d_call: -; cdr3_nt: TGCGCCAGCAGGGAGGGATACACTGAAGCTTTCTTT; cdr3_aa: CASREGYTEAFF
j_call: TRBJ1-2; clone_size: -; v_call: TRBV7-2; d_call: -; cdr3_nt: TGTGCCAGCACCCTTATGGGGGAGAACTATGGCTACACCTTC; cdr3_aa: CASTLMGENYGYTF
j_call: TRBJ1-6; clone_size: -; v_call: TRBV5-5; d_call: -; cdr3_nt: TGTGCCAGCAGGCAGCAGTTCGGAGGTCATAATTCACCCCTCCACTTT; cdr3_aa: CASRQQFGGHNSPLHF
j_call: TRBJ1-5; clone_size: -; v_call: TRBV7-3; d_call: -; cdr3_nt: TGTGCCAGCAGCTTAGATAGCAATCAGCCCCAGCATTTT; cdr3_aa: CASSLDSNQPQHF
j_call: TRBJ2-3; clone_size: -; v_call: TRBV5-1; d_call: TRBD1; cdr3_nt: TGCGCCAGCAGCTCGGGACAGGACACAGATACGCAGTATTTT; cdr3_aa: CASSSGQDTDTQYF
j_call: TRBJ2-3; clone_size: -; v_call: TRBV19; d_call: -; cdr3_nt: TGTGCCAGTAGTATACAGACAGGCAGCACAGATACGCAGTATTTT; cdr3_aa: CASSIQTGSTDTQYF
j_call: TRBJ2-2; clone_size: -; v_call: TRBV5-1; d_call: -; cdr3_nt: TGCGCCAGCAGCTTGGACGGAACCACCGGGGAGCTGTTTTTT; cdr3_aa: CASSLDGTTGELFF
j_call: TRBJ2-3; clone_size: -; v_call: TRBV15; d_call: -; cdr3_nt: TGTGCCACCAGCAGAGATGAAGGCACAGATACGCAGTATTTT; cdr3_aa: CATSRDEGTDTQYF
j_call: TRBJ1-2; clone_size: -; v_call: TRBV28; d_call: -; cdr3_nt: TGTGCCAGCACCCCCCCGGGCAGGTTGGGAGGCTACACCTTC; cdr3_aa: CASTPPGRLGGYTF
j_call: TRBJ2-1; clone_size: -; v_call: TRBV6-5; d_call: TRBD2; cdr3_nt: TGTGCCAGCACCCTAGGAGCGGGGGGTCGGTATGAGCAGTTCTTC; cdr3_aa: CASTLGAGGRYEQFF
j_call: TRBJ2-7; clone_size: -; v_call: TRBV5-1; d_call: TRBD1; cdr3_nt: TGCGCCGGGTCAGAGGGGGGACAGGGCTACGAGCAGTACTTC; cdr3_aa: CAGSEGGQGYEQYF
j_call: TRBJ2-7; clone_size: -; v_call: TRBV7-8; d_call: -; cdr3_nt: TGTGCCAGCAGCGGGCTCTACGAGCAGTACTTC; cdr3_aa: CASSGLYEQYF
j_call: TRBJ2-2; clone_size: -; v_call: TRBV18; d_call: -; cdr3_nt: TGTGCCAGCTCACATAGGACAGAGATCACCGGGGAGCTGTTTTTT; cdr3_aa: CASSHRTEITGELFF
j_call: TRBJ2-2; clone_size: -; v_call: TRBV7-3; d_call: -; cdr3_nt: TGTGCCAGCAGCAGGAACACCGGGGAGCTGTTTTTT; cdr3_aa: CASSRNTGELFF